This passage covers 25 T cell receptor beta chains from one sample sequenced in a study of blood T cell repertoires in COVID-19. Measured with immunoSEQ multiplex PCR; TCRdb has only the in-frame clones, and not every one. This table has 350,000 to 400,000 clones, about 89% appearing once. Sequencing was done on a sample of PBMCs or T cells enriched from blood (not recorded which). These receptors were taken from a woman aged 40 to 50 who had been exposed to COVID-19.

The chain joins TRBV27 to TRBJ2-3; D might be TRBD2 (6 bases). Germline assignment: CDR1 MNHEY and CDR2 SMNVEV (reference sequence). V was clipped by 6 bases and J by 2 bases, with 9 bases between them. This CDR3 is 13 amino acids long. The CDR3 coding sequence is TGTGCCAGCAGACGGGAGTACACAGATACGCAGTATTTT. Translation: CASRREYTDTQYF.

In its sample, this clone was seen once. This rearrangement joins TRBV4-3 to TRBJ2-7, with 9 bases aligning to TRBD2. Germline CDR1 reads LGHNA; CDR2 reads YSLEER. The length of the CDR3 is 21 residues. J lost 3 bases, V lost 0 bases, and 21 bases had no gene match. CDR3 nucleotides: TGCGCCAGCAGCCAAGAGGCCCCTTATGAACTAGCGGGTGGACGAGGCTACGAGCAGTACTTC. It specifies CASSQEAPYELAGGRGYEQYF.

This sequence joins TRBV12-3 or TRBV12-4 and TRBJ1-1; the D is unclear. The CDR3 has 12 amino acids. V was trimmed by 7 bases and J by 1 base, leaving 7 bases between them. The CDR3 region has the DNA TGTGCCAGCACCATTAGGAACACTGAAGCTTTCTTT. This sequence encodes CASTIRNTEAFF.

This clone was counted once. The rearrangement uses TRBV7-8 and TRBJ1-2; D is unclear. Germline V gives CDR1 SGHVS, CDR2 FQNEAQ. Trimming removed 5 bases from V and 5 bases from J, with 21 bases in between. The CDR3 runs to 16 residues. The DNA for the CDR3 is TGTGCCAGCAGCGATAGACCCTGGAGATTGAAATATGGCTACACCTTC. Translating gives CASSDRPWRLKYGYTF.

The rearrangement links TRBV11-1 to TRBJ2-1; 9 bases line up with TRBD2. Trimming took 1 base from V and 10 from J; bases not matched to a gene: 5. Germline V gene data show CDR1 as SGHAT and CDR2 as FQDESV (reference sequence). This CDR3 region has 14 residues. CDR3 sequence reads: CASSLGGLAGEQFF. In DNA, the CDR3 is TGTGCCAGCAGCTTAGGAGGGCTAGCGGGGGAGCAGTTCTTC. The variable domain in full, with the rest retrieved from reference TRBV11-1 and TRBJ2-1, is EAEVAQSPRYKITEKSQAVAFWCDPISGHATLYWYRQILGQGPELLVQFQDESVVDDSQLPKDRFSAERLKGVDSTLKIQPAELGDSAMYLCASSLGGLAGEQFFGPGTRLTVL.

The CDR3 reads CASSLGLYGYTF. The CDR3, as DNA: TGTGCCAGCAGTTTGGGACTCTATGGCTACACCTTC. V gene TRBV28 combines with J gene TRBJ1-2; TRBD1 is a possible D gene (5 bases). This CDR3 region has 12 residues. Trimming removed 3 bases from V and 4 bases from J, with 6 bases in between. Germline V gives CDR1 MDHEN, CDR2 SYDVKM.

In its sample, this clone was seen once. The CDR3 protein is CSASQGAADGYTF. The CDR3 region has the DNA TGCAGTGCTAGTCAGGGGGCTGCGGATGGCTACACCTTC. The chain is built from TRBV20-1 and TRBJ1-2, with TRBD1 matching 8 bases. Germline V gene data show CDR1 as DFQATT and CDR2 as SNEGSKA (reference sequence). After removal of 3 bases from V and 6 bases from J, the junction contained 6 bases not matched to a gene. The CDR3 has 13 amino acids.

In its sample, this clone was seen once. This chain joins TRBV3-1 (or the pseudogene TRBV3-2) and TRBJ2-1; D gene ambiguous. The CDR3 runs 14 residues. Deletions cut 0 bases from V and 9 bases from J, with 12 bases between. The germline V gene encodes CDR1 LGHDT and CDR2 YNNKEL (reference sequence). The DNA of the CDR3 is TGTGCCAGCAGCCAAGAGGCTAGTTTGAGTGAGCAGTTCTTC. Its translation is CASSQEASLSEQFF.

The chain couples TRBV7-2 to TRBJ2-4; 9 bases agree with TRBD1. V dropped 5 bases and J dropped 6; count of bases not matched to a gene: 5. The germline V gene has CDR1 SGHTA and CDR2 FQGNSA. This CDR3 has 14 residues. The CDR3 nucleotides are TGTGCCAGCAGCCATACGGGACAGGGAAACATTCAGTACTTC. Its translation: CASSHTGQGNIQYF.

The CDR3 sequence is CASSVGGSTGLRRNTEAFF. The CDR3 nucleotides read TGTGCCAGCAGCGTAGGAGGGTCGACAGGGTTACGTCGGAACACTGAAGCTTTCTTT. The chain combines TRBV9 with TRBJ1-1, with TRBD1 matching over 7 bases. The CDR3 is 19 amino acids. Germline CDR1 SGDLS, CDR2 YYNGEE. Trimming cost V 0 bases and J 1 base; bases outside gene matches: 15.

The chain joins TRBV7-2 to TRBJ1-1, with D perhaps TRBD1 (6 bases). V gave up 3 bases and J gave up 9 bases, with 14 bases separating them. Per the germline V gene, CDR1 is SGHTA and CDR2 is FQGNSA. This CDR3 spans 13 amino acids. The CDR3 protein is CASSFFGTGKAFF. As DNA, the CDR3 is TGTGCCAGCAGCTTTTTTGGAACAGGGAAAGCTTTCTTT. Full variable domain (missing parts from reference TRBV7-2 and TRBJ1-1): GAGVSQSPSNKVTEKGKDVELRCDPISGHTALYWYRQSLGQGLEFLIYFQGNSAPDKSGLPSDRFSAERTGGSVSTLTIQRTQQEDSAVYLCASSFFGTGKAFFGQGTRLTVV.

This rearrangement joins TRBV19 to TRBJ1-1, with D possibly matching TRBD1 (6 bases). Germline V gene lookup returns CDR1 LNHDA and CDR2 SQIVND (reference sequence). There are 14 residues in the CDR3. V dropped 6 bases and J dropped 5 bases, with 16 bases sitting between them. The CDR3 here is CASSGRGAGTEAFF. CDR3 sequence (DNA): TGTGCCAGTAGCGGCAGGGGCGCTGGTACTGAAGCTTTCTTT.

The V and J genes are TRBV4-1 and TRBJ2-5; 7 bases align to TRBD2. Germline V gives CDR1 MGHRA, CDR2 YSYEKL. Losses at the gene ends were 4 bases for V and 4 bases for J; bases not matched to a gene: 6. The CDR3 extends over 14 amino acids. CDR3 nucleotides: TGCGCCAGCAGCCCCCAGACTAGCAGAGAGACCCAGTACTTC. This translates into CASSPQTSRETQYF.

The CDR3 here is CASSYRRTNEKLFF. The CDR3 DNA reads TGTGCCAGCAGTTACAGGAGAACTAATGAAAAACTGTTTTTT. The chain has TRBV6-2 or TRBV6-3 and TRBJ1-4; D gene ambiguous. Trimming took 2 bases from V and 1 from J, leaving 5 bases between them. CDR1 MNHEY and CDR2 SVGEGT come from the germline V gene. CDR3 length equals 14 residues.

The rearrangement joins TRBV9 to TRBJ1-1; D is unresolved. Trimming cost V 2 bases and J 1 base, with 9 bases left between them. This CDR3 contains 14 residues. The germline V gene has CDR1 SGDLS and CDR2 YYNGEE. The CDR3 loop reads CASSVSPGNTEAFF. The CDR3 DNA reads TGTGCCAGCAGCGTGTCACCGGGGAACACTGAAGCTTTCTTT.

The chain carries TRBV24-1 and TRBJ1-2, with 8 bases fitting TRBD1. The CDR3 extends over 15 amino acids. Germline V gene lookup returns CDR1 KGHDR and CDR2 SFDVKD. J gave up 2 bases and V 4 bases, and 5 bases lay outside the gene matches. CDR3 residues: CATSDPGGENYGYTF. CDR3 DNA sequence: TGTGCCACCAGTGACCCAGGGGGCGAAAACTATGGCTACACCTTC.

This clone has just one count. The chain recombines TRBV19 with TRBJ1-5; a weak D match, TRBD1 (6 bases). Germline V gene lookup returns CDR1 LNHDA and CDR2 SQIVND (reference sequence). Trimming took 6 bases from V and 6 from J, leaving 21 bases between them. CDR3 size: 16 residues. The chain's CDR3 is CASSYLRGAVGQPQHF. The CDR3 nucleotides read TGTGCCAGTAGCTATCTTCGGGGGGCGGTGGGTCAGCCCCAGCATTTT.

The CDR3 is CASQAFLNSPLHF. As DNA, the CDR3 is TGTGCCAGTCAGGCCTTCCTCAATTCACCCCTCCACTTT. The rearrangement uses TRBV14 and TRBJ1-6; D is unresolved. CDR1 SGHDN and CDR2 FVKESK come from the germline V gene. The CDR3 has 13 residues. The V and J ends lost 9 bases and 7 bases respectively, with 13 bases between them.

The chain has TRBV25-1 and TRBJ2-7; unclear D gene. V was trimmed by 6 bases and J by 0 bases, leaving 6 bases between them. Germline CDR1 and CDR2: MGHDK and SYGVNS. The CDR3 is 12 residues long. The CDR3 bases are TGTGCCAGCAGGGGCAGCTCCTACGAGCAGTACTTC. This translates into CASRGSSYEQYF.

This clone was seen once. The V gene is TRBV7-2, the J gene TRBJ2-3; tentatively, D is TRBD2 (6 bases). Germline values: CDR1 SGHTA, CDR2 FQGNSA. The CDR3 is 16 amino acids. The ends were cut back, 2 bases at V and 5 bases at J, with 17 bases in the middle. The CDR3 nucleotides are TGTGCCAGCAGCTTACTCGGAGGGCCGAGCGGAGATACGCAGTATTTT. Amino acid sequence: CASSLLGGPSGDTQYF. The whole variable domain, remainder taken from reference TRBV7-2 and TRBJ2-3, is GAGVSQSPSNKVTEKGKDVELRCDPISGHTALYWYRQSLGQGLEFLIYFQGNSAPDKSGLPSDRFSAERTGGSVSTLTIQRTQQEDSAVYLCASSLLGGPSGDTQYFGPGTRLTVL.

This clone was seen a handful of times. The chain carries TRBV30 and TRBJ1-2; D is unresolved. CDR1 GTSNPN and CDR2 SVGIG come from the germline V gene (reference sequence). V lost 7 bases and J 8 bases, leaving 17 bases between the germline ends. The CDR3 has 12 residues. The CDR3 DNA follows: TGTGCCTACCGGTCCGGTCTAGAGGGCTACACCTTC. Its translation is CAYRSGLEGYTF.

CDR3 amino acids: CASSQHKTGGHYGYTF. For the CDR3, the DNA is TGTGCCAGCAGCCAACACAAGACAGGGGGACACTATGGCTACACCTTC. The chain combines TRBV14 with TRBJ1-2; TRBD1 matches 9 bases. Germline V gene sequence: CDR1 SGHDN, CDR2 FVKESK. The CDR3 runs to 16 residues. Trimming took 2 bases from V and 3 from J; bases not matched to a gene: 7.

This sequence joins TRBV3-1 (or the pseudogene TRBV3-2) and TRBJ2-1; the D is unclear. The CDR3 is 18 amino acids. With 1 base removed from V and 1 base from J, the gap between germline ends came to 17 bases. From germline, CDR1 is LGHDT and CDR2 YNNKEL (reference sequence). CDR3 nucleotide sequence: TGTGCCAGCAGCCAAGTGAGCACCATCTGGGCATCCTACAATGAGCAGTTCTTC. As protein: CASSQVSTIWASYNEQFF.

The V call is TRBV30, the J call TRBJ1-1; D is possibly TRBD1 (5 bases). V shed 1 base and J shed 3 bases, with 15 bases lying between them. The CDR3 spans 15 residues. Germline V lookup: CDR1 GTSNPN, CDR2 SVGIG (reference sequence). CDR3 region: CAWSAGRSRDTEAFF. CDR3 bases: TGTGCCTGGAGTGCAGGGCGGAGTAGAGACACTGAAGCTTTCTTT.

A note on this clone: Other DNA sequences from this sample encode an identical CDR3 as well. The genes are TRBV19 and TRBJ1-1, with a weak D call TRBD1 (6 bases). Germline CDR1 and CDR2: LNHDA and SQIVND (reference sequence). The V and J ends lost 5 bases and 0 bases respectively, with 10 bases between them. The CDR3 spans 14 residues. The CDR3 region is CASSRGQLNTEAFF. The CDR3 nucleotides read TGTGCCAGTAGTCGTGGACAGCTGAACACTGAAGCTTTCTTT.